Sequencing of this TCR beta chain was carried out in a study of PD-1 blockade in classical Hodgkin lymphoma. About the research overall: Nivolumab was given intravenously to patients at 3 mg/kg every 2 weeks. Study-wide points: Reasons behind the repertoire differences stay unclear, perhaps disease activity or earlier therapy. Newly diagnosed patients had diversity similar to the baseline diversity of complete responders. Compared with healthy donors, newly diagnosed patients reportedly showed lower baseline TCR diversity.

Produced via immunoSEQ multiplex PCR; TCRdb's table is partial and in-frame only. Of fewer than 55,000 clones in the sample, about nine tenths were seen once. The table lists this clone with a few counts. Its antigen is unknown. Relapse was seen in all patients after autologous stem cell transplantation, and brentuximab vedotin exposure was variable. Germline V CDR1 and CDR2: MDHEN, SYDVKM. V trimming: 8 bases; J trimming: 0 bases; junction bases outside the gene matches: 7. This CDR3 region has 14 residues. The gene calls are TRBV28 and TRBJ2-7, with 7 positions matching TRBD2. Sample: peripheral blood mononuclear cells (PBMCs), taken at baseline. The source is a human donor with classical Hodgkin lymphoma. The CDR3 region is CASCSSGFSYEQYF. The CDR3, as DNA: TGTGCCAGCTGCTCTAGCGGATTCTCCTACGAGCAGTACTTC.